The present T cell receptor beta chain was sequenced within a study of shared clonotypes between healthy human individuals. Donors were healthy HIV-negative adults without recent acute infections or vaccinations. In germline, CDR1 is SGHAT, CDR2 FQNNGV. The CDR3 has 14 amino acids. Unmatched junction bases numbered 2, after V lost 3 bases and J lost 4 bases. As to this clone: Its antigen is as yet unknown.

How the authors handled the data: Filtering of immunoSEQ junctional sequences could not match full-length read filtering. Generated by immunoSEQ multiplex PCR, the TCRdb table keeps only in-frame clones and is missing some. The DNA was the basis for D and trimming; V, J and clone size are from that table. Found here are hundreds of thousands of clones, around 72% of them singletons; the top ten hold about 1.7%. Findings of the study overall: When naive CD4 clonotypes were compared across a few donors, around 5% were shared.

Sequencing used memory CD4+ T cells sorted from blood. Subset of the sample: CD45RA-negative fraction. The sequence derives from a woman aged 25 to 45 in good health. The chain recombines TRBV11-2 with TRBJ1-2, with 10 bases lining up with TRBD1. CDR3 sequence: CASSFWTGGYGYTF. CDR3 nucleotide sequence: TGTGCCAGCAGCTTTTGGACAGGGGGCTATGGCTACACCTTC.